The sample holds one count of the clone carrying this T cell receptor beta chain. These data come from a study of control samples from healthy donors and cancer patients. Using immunoSEQ multiplex PCR, the repertoire was profiled, and TCRdb retains in-frame clones only, with some absent. Found here are some 200,000 clones, 90% to 95% of them singletons; the top ten hold roughly 1.6%. V lost 2 bases and J lost 1, with 11 bases in between. Germline V gene lookup returns CDR1 MNHNS and CDR2 SASEGT. This CDR3 contains 15 residues. The sequenced material came from blood. This TCR derives from a woman aged 25-40 years in good health. J is TRBJ1-1 and V is TRBV6-1; D remains ambiguous. This chain's CDR3 is CASSEFARQNTEAFF. In DNA form, the CDR3 reads TGTGCCAGCAGTGAATTCGCCCGACAGAACACTGAAGCTTTCTTT.